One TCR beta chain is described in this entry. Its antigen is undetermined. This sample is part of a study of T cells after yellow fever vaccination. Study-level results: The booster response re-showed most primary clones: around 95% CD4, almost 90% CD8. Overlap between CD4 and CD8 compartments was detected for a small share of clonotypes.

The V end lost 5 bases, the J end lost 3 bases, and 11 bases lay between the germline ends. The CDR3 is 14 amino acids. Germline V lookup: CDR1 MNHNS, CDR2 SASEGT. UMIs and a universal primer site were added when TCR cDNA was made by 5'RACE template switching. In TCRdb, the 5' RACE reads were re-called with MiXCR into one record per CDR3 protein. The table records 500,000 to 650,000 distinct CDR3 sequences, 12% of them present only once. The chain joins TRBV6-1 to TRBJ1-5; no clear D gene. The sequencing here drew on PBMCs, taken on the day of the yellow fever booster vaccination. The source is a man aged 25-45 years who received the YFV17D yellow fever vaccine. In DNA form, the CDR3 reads TGTGCCAGCAGTCCCGGACGGGACAATCAGCCCCAGCATTTT. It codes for CASSPGRDNQPQHF.